This T cell receptor (beta chain) was sequenced for a study of blood T cell repertoires in COVID-19 (dated by TCRdb to about 2020). Notes on the research overall: Collaborator samples came from the United States, Italy and Spain and covered acute and convalescent phases of COVID-19. A de-identified subject ID, COVID-19 status, age in years and sex were almost always included in the sample metadata. Samples were obtained from the ongoing ImmuneRACE study (first 160 participants) and from about 1,300 subjects provided by 6 global collaborators. Subjects who had been exposed to COVID-19, were actively infected with it, or had recovered from it provided the deeply sampled blood TCRbeta repertoires that made up the dataset. The material from the prospective study consisted of cDNA or gDNA derived from T cells, B-cell-depleted T cells, or PBMCs. Where HLA class I and class II types were available, the types were taken from metadata supplied by the sample provider, not from assay-based typing. The repertoires were made available in a free public database intended to serve as a resource for research on the immune response to SARS-CoV-2.

With regard to this clone: Its antigen is not yet known. No much larger clone exists at a distance of one base, and base qualities are not known.

Study-wide findings and limitations: The amount of clinical and demographic metadata varied by source and participant and was provided uncurated.

TCRbeta CDR3 regions were amplified from genomic DNA using the immunoSEQ Assay, a bias-controlled multiplex PCR. On the authors' methods: Within the assay, amplification of reference gene primers was used to estimate how many nucleated cells each sample contained. To quantify the absolute abundance of each unique TCRbeta CDR3 rearrangement, sequence reads were collapsed and filtered. For each sample, productive Simpson clonality was calculated as the square root of Simpson's diversity index over productive rearrangements. TCRdb retrieved this table from immuneACCESS and kept in-frame rearrangements only. Not all clones are present; in checked studies, unresolved V genes account for under half, and no reason is known for the remainder. V, J and clone size are those of that table, while D and trimming were read from the DNA. This sample lists about 170,000 clones; more than 75% were detected once. Of the sample, about 2.6% falls within the top ten clones.

One collaborating source in Seattle enrolled patients during active infection and followed them longitudinally through the course of disease. Collaborating institutions collected whole blood in K2EDTA tubes following their own protocols. For TCRbeta analysis, collaborators shipped samples in one of three forms: frozen whole blood, isolated PBMCs, or DNA extracted from either of those sample types. The germline V gene supplies CDR1 SGHRS and CDR2 YFSETQ. The V end loses 4 bases and the J end loses 1 base, and a stretch of 12 bases separates them. From the cysteine up to the phenylalanine, the CDR3 has a length of 15 residues. The CDR3 DNA has 45 bases and is translated from base 1.

The material sequenced was peripheral blood. This receptor was taken from a woman aged 80 or over with COVID-19, enrolled during active disease. The chain joins TRBV5-1 to TRBJ1-3; TRBD1 might be the D gene, on 6 matching bases. DNA sequence: TGCGCCAGCAGCACTGGACAGCAGTCTGGAAACACCATATATTTT. Its coded protein is CASSTGQQSGNTIYF.